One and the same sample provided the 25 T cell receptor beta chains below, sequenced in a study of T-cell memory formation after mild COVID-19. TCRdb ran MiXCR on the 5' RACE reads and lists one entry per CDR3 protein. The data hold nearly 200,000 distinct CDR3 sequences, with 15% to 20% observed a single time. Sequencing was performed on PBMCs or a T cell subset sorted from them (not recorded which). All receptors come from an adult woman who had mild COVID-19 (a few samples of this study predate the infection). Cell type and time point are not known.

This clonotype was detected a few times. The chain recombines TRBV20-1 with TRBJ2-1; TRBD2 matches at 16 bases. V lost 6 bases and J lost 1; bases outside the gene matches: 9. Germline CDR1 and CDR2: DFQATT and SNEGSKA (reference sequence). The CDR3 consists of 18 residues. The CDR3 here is CSARLGTSGRGSYNEQFF. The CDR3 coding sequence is TGCAGTGCCCGTCTGGGGACTAGCGGGAGGGGATCCTACAATGAGCAGTTCTTC.

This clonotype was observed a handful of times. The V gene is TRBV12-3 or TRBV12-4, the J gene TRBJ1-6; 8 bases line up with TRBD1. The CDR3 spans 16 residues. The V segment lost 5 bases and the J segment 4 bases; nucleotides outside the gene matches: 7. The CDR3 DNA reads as TGTGCCAGCAGTCGCAGGGGGCTTTGGTATAATTCACCCCTCCACTTT. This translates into CASSRRGLWYNSPLHF.

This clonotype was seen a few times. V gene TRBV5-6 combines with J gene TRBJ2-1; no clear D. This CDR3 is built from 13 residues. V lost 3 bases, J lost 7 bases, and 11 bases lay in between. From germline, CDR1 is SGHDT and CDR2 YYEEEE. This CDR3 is CASSSGLSNEQFF. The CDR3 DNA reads TGTGCCAGCAGCTCAGGTTTGAGTAATGAGCAGTTCTTC. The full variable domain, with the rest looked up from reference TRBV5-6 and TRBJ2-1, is DAGVTQSPTHLIKTRGQQVTLRCSPKSGHDTVSWYQQALGQGPQFIFQYYEEEERQRGNFPDRFSGHQFPNYSSELNVNALLLGDSALYLCASSSGLSNEQFFGPGTRLTVL.

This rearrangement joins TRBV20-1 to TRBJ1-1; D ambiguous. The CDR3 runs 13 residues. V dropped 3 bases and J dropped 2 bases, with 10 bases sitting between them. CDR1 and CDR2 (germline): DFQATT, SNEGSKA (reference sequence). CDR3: CSASSPINTEAFF. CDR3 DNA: TGCAGTGCTAGCTCTCCTATTAACACTGAAGCTTTCTTT.

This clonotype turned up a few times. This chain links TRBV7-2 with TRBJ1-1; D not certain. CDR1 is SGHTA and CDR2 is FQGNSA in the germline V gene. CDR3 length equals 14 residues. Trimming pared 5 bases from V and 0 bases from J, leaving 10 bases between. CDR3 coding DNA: TGTGCCAGCAGCCCCCGACGGGTGAACACTGAAGCTTTCTTT. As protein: CASSPRRVNTEAFF.

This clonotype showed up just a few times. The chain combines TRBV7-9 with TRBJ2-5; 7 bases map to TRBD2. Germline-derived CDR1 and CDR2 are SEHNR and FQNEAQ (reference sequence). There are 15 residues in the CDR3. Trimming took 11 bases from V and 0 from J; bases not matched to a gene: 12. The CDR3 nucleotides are TGTGCCTACGAGGGCGGGGGATCGTACCAAGAGACCCAGTACTTC. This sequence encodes CAYEGGGSYQETQYF.

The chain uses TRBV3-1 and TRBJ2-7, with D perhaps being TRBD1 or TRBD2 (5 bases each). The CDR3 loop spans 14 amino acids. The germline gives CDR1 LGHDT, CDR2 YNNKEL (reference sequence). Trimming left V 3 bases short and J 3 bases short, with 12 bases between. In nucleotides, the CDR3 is TGTGCCAGCAGCCAGGAGAGGGGTCGCTACGAGCAGTACTTC. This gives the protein CASSQERGRYEQYF.

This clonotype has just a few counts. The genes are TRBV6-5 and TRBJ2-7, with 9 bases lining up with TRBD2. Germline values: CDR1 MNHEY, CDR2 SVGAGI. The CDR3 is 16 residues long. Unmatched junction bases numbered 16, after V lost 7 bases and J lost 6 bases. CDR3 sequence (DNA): TGTGCCAGCACCCCCCCGCAGGCGGGAGGGTTCGCCGAGCAGTACTTC. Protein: CASTPPQAGGFAEQYF.

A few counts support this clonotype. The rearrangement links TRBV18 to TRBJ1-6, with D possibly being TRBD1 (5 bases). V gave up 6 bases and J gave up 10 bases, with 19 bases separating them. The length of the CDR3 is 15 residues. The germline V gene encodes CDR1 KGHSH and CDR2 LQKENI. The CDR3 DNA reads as TGTGCCAGCTCTCTAACGAGGCAGGGCGGCTCACCCCTCCACTTT. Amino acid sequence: CASSLTRQGGSPLHF.

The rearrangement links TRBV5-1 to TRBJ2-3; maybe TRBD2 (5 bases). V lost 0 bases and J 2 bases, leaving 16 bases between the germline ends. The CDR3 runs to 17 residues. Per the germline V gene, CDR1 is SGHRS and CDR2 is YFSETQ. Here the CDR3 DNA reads TGCGCCAGCAGCTTGGCCAGCGCTAGCCTAGCCACAGATACGCAGTATTTT. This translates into CASSLASASLATDTQYF.

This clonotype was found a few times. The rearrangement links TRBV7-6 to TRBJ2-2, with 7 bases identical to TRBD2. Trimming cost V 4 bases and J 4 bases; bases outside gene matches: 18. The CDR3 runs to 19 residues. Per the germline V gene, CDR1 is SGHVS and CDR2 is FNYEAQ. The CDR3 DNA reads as TGTGCCAGCAGCTCCCGTCCGGCGGACCCCACGGGGGGCACCGGGGAGCTGTTTTTT. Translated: CASSSRPADPTGGTGELFF.

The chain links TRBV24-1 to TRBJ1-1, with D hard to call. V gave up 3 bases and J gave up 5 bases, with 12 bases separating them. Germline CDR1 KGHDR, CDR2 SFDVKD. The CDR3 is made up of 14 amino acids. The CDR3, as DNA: TGTGCCACCAGTGATGGTCTTCAAGGGACTGAAGCTTTCTTT. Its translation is CATSDGLQGTEAFF.

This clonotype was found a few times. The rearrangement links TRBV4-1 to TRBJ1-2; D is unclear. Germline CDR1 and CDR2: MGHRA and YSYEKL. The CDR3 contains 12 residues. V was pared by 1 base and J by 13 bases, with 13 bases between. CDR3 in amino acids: CASSQGVSSLTF. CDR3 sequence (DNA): TGCGCCAGCAGCCAAGGCGTCAGTTCGCTCACCTTC.

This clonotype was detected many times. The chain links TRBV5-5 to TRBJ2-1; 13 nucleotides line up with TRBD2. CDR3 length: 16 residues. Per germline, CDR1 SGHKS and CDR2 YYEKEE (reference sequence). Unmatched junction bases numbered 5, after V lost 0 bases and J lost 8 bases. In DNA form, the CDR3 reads TGTGCCAGCAGCTTGGGAGGACTAGCGGGAGTCCATGAGCAGTTCTTC. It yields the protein CASSLGGLAGVHEQFF.

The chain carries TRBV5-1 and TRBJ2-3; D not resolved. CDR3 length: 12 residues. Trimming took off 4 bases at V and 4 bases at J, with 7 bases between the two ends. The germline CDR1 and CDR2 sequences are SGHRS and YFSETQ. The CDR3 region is CASSPSSDTQYF. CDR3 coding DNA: TGCGCCAGCAGCCCCTCTTCAGATACGCAGTATTTT.

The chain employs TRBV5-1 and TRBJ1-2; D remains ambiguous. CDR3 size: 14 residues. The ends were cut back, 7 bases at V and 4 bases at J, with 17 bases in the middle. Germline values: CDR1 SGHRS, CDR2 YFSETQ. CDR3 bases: TGCGCCAGCCAGCCGGGTGACGGATTCTATGGCTACACCTTC. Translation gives CASQPGDGFYGYTF.

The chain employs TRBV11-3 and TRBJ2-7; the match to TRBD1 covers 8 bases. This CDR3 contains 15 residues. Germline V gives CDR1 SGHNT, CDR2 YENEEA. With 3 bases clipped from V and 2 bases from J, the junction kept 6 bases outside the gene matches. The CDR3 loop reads CASSFRTGSTYEQYF. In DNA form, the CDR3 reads TGTGCCAGCAGCTTCAGGACAGGGAGTACCTACGAGCAGTACTTC.

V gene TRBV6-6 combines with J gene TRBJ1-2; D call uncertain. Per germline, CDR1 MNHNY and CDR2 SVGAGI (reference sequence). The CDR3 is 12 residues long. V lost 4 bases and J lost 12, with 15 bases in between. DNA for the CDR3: TGTGCCAGCAGTTGGGAGTCCGGACGGCACACCTTC. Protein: CASSWESGRHTF.

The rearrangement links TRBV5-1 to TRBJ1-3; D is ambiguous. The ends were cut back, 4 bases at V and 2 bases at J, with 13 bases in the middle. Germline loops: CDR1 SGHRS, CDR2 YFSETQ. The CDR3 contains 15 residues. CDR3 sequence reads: CASSPAGEAGNTIYF. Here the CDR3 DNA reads TGCGCCAGCAGCCCGGCTGGAGAAGCTGGAAACACCATATATTTT.

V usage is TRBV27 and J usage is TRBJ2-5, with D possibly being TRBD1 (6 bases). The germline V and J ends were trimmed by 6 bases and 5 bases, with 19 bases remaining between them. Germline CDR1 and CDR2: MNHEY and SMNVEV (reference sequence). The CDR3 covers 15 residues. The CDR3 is CASSQYTGIGETQYF. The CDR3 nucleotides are TGTGCCAGCAGCCAGTACACAGGGATCGGGGAGACCCAGTACTTC.

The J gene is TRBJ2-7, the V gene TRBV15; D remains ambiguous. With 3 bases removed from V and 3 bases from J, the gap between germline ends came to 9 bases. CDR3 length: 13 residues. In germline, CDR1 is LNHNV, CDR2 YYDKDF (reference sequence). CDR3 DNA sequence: TGTGCCACCAGCAGTCAACGGGTCTACGAGCAGTACTTC. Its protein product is CATSSQRVYEQYF. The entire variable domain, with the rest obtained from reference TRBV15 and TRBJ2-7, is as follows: DAMVIQNPRYQVTQFGKPVTLSCSQTLNHNVMYWYQQKSSQAPKLLFHYYDKDFNNEADTPDNFQSRRPNTSFCFLDIRSPGLGDTAMYLCATSSQRVYEQYFGPGTRLTVT.

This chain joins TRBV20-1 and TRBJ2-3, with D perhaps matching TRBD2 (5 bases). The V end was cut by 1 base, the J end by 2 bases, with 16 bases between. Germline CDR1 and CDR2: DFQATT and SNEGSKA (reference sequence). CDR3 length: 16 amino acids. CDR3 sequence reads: CSARVMRASHTDTQYF. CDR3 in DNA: TGCAGTGCTAGAGTCATGCGGGCGTCCCACACAGATACGCAGTATTTT.

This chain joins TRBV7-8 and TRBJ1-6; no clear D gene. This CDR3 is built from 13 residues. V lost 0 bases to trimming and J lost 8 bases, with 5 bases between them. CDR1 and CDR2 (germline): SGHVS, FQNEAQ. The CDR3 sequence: CASSLARDSPLHF. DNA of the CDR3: TGTGCCAGCAGCTTAGCGCGGGATTCACCCCTCCACTTT.

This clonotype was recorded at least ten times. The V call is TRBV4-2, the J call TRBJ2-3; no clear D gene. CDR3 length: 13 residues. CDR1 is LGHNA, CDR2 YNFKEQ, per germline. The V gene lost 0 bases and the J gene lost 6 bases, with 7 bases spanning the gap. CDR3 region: CASSQDSTDTQYF. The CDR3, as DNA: TGTGCCAGCAGCCAAGATAGTACGGATACGCAGTATTTT.

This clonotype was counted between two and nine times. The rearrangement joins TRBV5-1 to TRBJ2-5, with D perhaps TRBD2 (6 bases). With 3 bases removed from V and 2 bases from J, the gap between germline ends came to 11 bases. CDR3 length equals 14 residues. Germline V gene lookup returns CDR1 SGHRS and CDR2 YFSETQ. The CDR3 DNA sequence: TGCGCCAGCAGCTCTGCTGCGGGACAAGAGACCCAGTACTTC. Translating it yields CASSSAAGQETQYF. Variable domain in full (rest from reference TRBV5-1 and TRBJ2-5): KAGVTQTPRYLIKTRGQQVTLSCSPISGHRSVSWYQQTPGQGLQFLFEYFSETQRNKGNFPGRFSGRQFSNSRSEMNVSTLELGDSALYLCASSSAAGQETQYFGPGTRLLVL.